The sequence of this T cell receptor (beta chain) was determined in a study of cytomegalovirus exposure and HLA in healthy donors. The primer mix had 60 Vbeta and 13 Jbeta primers. The assay was immunoSEQ multiplex PCR, and TCRdb's table has in-frame clones only and misses some. This repertoire shows 100,000 to 150,000 clones, around 70% found once; its top ten account for approximately 4%. Germline V gene sequence: CDR1 MNHEY, CDR2 SMNVEV (reference sequence). CDR3 length equals 17 residues. Trimming left V 5 bases short and J 3 bases short, with 22 bases between. The gene calls are TRBV27 and TRBJ1-1; D call uncertain. The receptor was isolated from a man aged 35 to 55 in good health and CMV-seropositive. The sequenced sample consisted of PBMCs. This chain's CDR3 is CASSPPRTSPRDTEAFF. The CDR3 DNA follows: TGTGCCAGCAGTCCACCTCGGACTTCCCCTAGGGACACTGAAGCTTTCTTT.